This is a list of T cell receptor beta chains from one sample in a study of cytomegalovirus exposure and HLA in healthy donors. TCRdb's table, derived via immunoSEQ multiplex PCR, lists solely in-frame clones and lacks some. Among around 140,000 clones listed, around three fifths were seen once. The sequenced material came from PBMCs. These receptors were taken from a woman in her thirties or forties in good health and CMV-seronegative. Each CDR3 is given with its conserved first and last residue. The order of the fields is CDR3 DNA, CDR3 protein, clone size, D gene, J gene, V gene. A D gene is named only where the DNA matches it firmly. A clone size is listed for some rows: how often the clone was seen (once, few, many), or a class if it is expanded.

TGTGCCAGCAGTGTCTACCTGGCCCGCGGCTATGGCTACACCTTC CASSVYLARGYGYTF . . TRBJ1-2 TRBV6-1
TGTGCCAGCAGCTTGGCGGGGTCCCAAGAGACCCAGTACTTC CASSLAGSQETQYF . . TRBJ2-5 TRBV5-4
TGTGCCAGCAGTGCGATTACAGGGGACAATGAGCAGTTCTTC CASSAITGDNEQFF . TRBD1 TRBJ2-1 TRBV2
TGTGCCAGCAGCCCCTCTCTACTAGCTAGCGATCCAAGAGATACGCAGTATTTT CASSPSLLASDPRDTQYF few . TRBJ2-3 TRBV7-3
TGTGCCTGGTGTCCGAAGGGGGCTGCCTACGAGCAGTACTTC CAWCPKGAAYEQYF . TRBD1 TRBJ2-7 TRBV30
TGTGCCAGCAGCCCCGGACCGGGACAGGGGGCATCTGAAGCTTTCTTT CASSPGPGQGASEAFF . TRBD1 TRBJ1-1 TRBV7-8
TGTGCCAGCAGCGCCAGGGACAGGGGTAACACTGAAGCTTTCTTT CASSARDRGNTEAFF . TRBD1 TRBJ1-1 TRBV9
TGTGCCAGCAGCCCCCCGACAGACTACGAGCAGTACTTC CASSPPTDYEQYF . . TRBJ2-7 TRBV11-2
TGTGCCAGCTCACCGGGACTAGCTGGAGCAGATACGCAGTATTTT CASSPGLAGADTQYF . TRBD2 TRBJ2-3 TRBV18
TGCGCCAGCAGTGAGTCGGAACTAGCGGGGACCGAGAAATTCTACGAGCAGTACTTC CASSESELAGTEKFYEQYF . TRBD2 TRBJ2-7 TRBV10-2
TGTGCCAGCAGTCCAGGGTTAGGCGAGCAGTACTTC CASSPGLGEQYF . . TRBJ2-7 TRBV27
TGTGCCACCAGCAGAGATCAGGGAAGTAATGAAAAACTGTTTTTT CATSRDQGSNEKLFF few . TRBJ1-4 TRBV15
TGCAGCGTTTCACAGGACTACAATGAGCAGTTCTTC CSVSQDYNEQFF . . TRBJ2-1 TRBV29-1